This T cell receptor beta chain was captured by sequencing in a study of breast tumors, draining lymph nodes, adjacent tissues. Whole-study results and caveats: Compared with basal-like, luminal-like tumors shared significantly more repertoire with nontumor tissue. The data were judged consistent with most tumor T cells coming from lymph node and expanding in tumor. Tumor TCR diversity was below lymph nodes but above nontumor tissue.

The sample holds many counts of this clonotype. Its target is not known. The CDR3 runs to 15 residues. Germline-derived CDR1 and CDR2 are SGHTA and FQGNSA. With 7 bases clipped from V and 5 bases from J, the junction kept 8 bases outside the gene matches. Axillary draining lymph nodes of breast cancer patients supplied the node samples. TCRdb re-derived calls from the multiplex PCR reads in MiXCR, one entry per CDR3 protein. Of some 83,000 distinct CDR3 sequences in the sample, approximately 20% were seen once. This sequence originates from a female donor with breast cancer. Some clones in this sample may be carry-over from other donors' samples. The sequenced material came from axillary lymph node tissue. V gene TRBV7-2 combines with J gene TRBJ2-1, with TRBD1 identical over 10 bases. This chain's CDR3 is CASTRQGTGDNEQFF. The CDR3 DNA reads as TGTGCCAGCACTCGACAGGGGACAGGGGACAATGAGCAGTTCTTC.